This T cell receptor beta chain came from a study of blood T cell repertoires in COVID-19. Turning to the study itself: T cells, B-cell-depleted T cells, or PBMCs provided the cDNA or gDNA that served as material.

The protocol was immunoSEQ multiplex PCR, while the TCRdb copy is restricted to in-frame clones and leaves out a portion. Altogether some 290,000 clones are present, roughly 86% being singletons, with the ten largest covering over 8.5%. Germline V CDR1 and CDR2: MNHEY, SVGAGI. This CDR3 comprises 13 residues. V lost 6 bases to trimming and J lost 8 bases; unmatched junction nucleotides: 6. This clone occurred a few times. The sample consisted of peripheral blood. The sequence was obtained from a woman aged 25 to 39 with COVID-19, enrolled during active disease. The chain couples TRBV6-5 to TRBJ1-4; 7 positions match TRBD1. The CDR3 loop reads CASRNPDREKLFF. CDR3 DNA sequence: TGTGCCAGCAGGAACCCGGACAGGGAAAAACTGTTTTTT.